A selection of T cell receptor beta chains follows, all from one sample in a study of T cell responses to AZD1222 COVID-19 vaccine. Libraries were prepared by immunoSEQ multiplex PCR; TCRdb keeps only in-frame clonotypes and omits some of them. The table has roughly 77,000 clones, about nine tenths seen once. The input for sequencing was peripheral blood, taken 28 days after the second AZD1222 dose. Receptors originate from an adult who received the AZD1222 COVID-19 vaccine. CDR3s include the opening cysteine and the closing phenylalanine or tryptophan. The D gene is left open where the match is weak. Not every row has a clone size; where given, it reads once, few, many or a size class.

j_gene	abundance	v_gene	d_gene	CDR3aa	CDR3nt
TRBJ2-1	.	TRBV5-1	.	CASSLASQFLFNEQFF	TGCGCCAGCAGCTTGGCGAGCCAGTTTCTATTCAATGAGCAGTTCTTC
TRBJ2-3	once	TRBV25-1	.	CASNFGGLTDTQYF	TGTGCCAGCAATTTCGGGGGTCTCACAGATACGCAGTATTTT
TRBJ1-2	.	TRBV5-4	TRBD1	CASSSLRTGRQGYTF	TGTGCCAGCAGCTCCCTTAGGACAGGCCGGCAGGGCTACACCTTC
TRBJ2-3	.	TRBV6-5	.	CASSYPPGTRPGLQYF	TGTGCCAGCAGTTACCCACCCGGGACTCGGCCCGGTTTGCAGTATTTT
TRBJ2-3	.	TRBV24-1	.	CATSDSGLSSTDTQYF	TGTGCCACCAGTGATTCAGGGCTTTCTAGCACAGATACGCAGTATTTT
TRBJ2-7	.	TRBV30	TRBD2	CAWSDRLAGVRQYF	TGTGCCTGGAGTGACAGACTAGCGGGAGTTCGGCAGTACTTC
TRBJ1-3	once	TRBV7-9	.	CASSFSGQRSGNTIYF	TGTGCCAGCAGCTTTTCCGGACAGCGCTCTGGAAACACCATATATTTT
TRBJ2-3	.	TRBV7-3	.	CASSLMSYGDTQYF	TGTGCCAGCAGCTTAATGAGTTATGGAGATACGCAGTATTTT
TRBJ2-5	.	TRBV3-1/TRBV3-2	.	CASSQEGRWQETQYF	TGTGCCAGCAGCCAAGAAGGACGGTGGCAAGAGACCCAGTACTTC
TRBJ2-7	once	TRBV10-3	TRBD2	CAISAREGYEQYF	TGTGCCATCAGTGCACGGGAGGGGTACGAGCAGTACTTC
TRBJ1-3	.	TRBV6-5	.	CASGDSGNTIYF	TGTGCCAGCGGGGACTCTGGAAACACCATATATTTT
TRBJ1-3	once	TRBV11-1	TRBD1	CASSFRTGSSGNTIYF	TGTGCCAGCAGCTTCCGGACAGGGAGCTCTGGAAACACCATATATTTT
TRBJ1-1	.	TRBV5-1	.	CASSLESGNTEAFF	TGCGCCAGCAGCTTGGAGTCTGGGAACACTGAAGCTTTCTTT
TRBJ1-2	.	TRBV10-3	.	CAISEYQGPSYGYTF	TGTGCCATCAGTGAGTACCAGGGTCCTTCCTATGGCTACACCTTC
TRBJ1-6	.	TRBV11-2	.	CASSLEHYPLRGSPLHF	TGTGCCAGCAGCTTAGAACACTACCCTCTCCGCGGATCACCCCTCCACTTT
TRBJ1-4	once	TRBV6-5	.	CASVRGATNEKLFF	TGTGCCAGCGTCAGGGGTGCAACTAATGAAAAACTGTTTTTT
TRBJ2-5	.	TRBV6-1	.	CASSEDGSGPETQYF	TGTGCCAGCAGTGAAGACGGGAGCGGGCCAGAGACCCAGTACTTC
TRBJ2-7	.	TRBV7-9	.	CASSLKGIDEQYF	TGTGCCAGCAGCTTAAAGGGTATCGACGAGCAGTACTTC
TRBJ1-5	.	TRBV18	.	CASSPGTNQPQHF	TGTGCCAGCTCCCCGGGGACCAATCAGCCCCAGCATTTT
TRBJ2-5	.	TRBV5-1	TRBD2	CASSSTPGLGLGETQYF	TGCGCCAGCAGTAGCACCCCGGGACTAGGCCTCGGGGAGACCCAGTACTTC